The entry below describes one T cell receptor (beta chain). These data come from a study of blood T cell repertoires in COVID-19. Across the whole study: There were acute and convalescent COVID-19 samples, and they came from the United States, Italy and Spain. Sources were T cells, B-cell-depleted T cells, or PBMCs; the material itself was cDNA or gDNA.

Per the original methods: Estimation of nucleated cell counts relied on the amplification of reference gene primers. Assay: immunoSEQ multiplex PCR; the TCRdb copy retains only in-frame clones and omits some. From that table come the V and J calls and clone size; the DNA was used to work out D and trimming. This sample has about 300,000 clones, with about 87% found just once. Looked up from germline, CDR1 is MDHEN and CDR2 is SYDVKM. The CDR3 covers 14 residues. Germline trimming cut 3 bases from V and 6 bases from J; bases unmatched to any gene: 8. Sequencing used peripheral blood. The sequence derives from a man aged 65-85 years with acute or convalescent COVID-19. V is TRBV28 and J is TRBJ2-7; 7 positions match TRBD1. The CDR3 region is CASSFPTGTSEQYF. The CDR3 region has the DNA TGTGCCAGCAGTTTCCCGACAGGGACCAGCGAGCAGTACTTC.